This TCR beta chain emerged from a study of cytomegalovirus exposure and HLA in healthy donors. Study-wide context: Membership in the Caucasian-associated ancestry cluster was found for about four fifths of about 430 genotyped donors.

Regarding this clone: Its target is not known.

Whole-study findings and limits: Among TCR beta chains, those listed as cytomegalovirus-associated numbered around 160.

PCR was performed using 60 Vbeta and 13 Jbeta primers. Only in-frame clones appear in the TCRdb table, and some are missing; sequencing was by immunoSEQ multiplex PCR. Of roughly 130,000 clones listed, around 66% are singletons. The germline CDR1 and CDR2 sequences are MNHNS and SASEGT. V shed 8 bases and J 2 bases; nucleotides not matched to a gene: 5. The CDR3 runs 13 residues. The sample taken for sequencing was PBMCs. V is TRBV6-1 and J is TRBJ2-7; 8 bases are a match to TRBD1. This TCR came from a man between 18 and 29 years old in good health and CMV-seronegative. CDR3 amino acids: CASGETGAYEQYF. The CDR3 region has the DNA TGTGCCAGCGGAGAGACAGGGGCCTACGAGCAGTACTTC.